Sequencing of this T cell receptor beta chain was carried out in a study of blood T cell repertoires in COVID-19. Study as a whole: Acute and convalescent COVID-19 samples came from the United States, Italy and Spain. PBMCs, B-cell-depleted T cells, or T cells were the source of the cDNA or gDNA that made up the material.

Authors' methods: Cell counts per sample came from amplifying reference gene primers. TCRdb's table, derived via immunoSEQ multiplex PCR, lists solely in-frame clones and lacks some. V, J and clone size are taken as reported in that table, and D and trimming were inferred from the DNA itself. This table holds tens of thousands of clones, 87% found once. The V end was cut by 3 bases, the J end by 4 bases, with 9 bases between. CDR3 length equals 13 residues. Germline V gene lookup returns CDR1 SNHLY and CDR2 FYNNEI. This clone has just one count. Sequenced sample: peripheral blood. This TCR came from a man in his sixties with active COVID-19. The V and J genes are TRBV2 and TRBJ1-1; weak D call: TRBD1 (5 bases). In nucleotides, the CDR3 is TGTGCCAGCAGTGACGGTAGGGGCACTGAAGCTTTCTTT. Protein product: CASSDGRGTEAFF.